The source of this T cell receptor (beta chain) is a study of T cell responses to AZD1222 COVID-19 vaccine. Whole-study results and caveats: Spike-specific TCR repertoires showed rising breadth and depth after two AZD1222 doses. Across the whole spike, CD4 TCRs peaked at regions 160-218 and 743-854. Most donors were white British, females outnumbered males, and clonal diversity was possibly underestimated.

TCRdb's table, derived via immunoSEQ multiplex PCR, lists solely in-frame clones and lacks some. The sample holds roughly 150,000 clones; 85% to 95% are singletons and the top ten take approximately 1.5%. The table lists this clone with a count of one. Its antigen is not identified. The sequencing here drew on peripheral blood, taken on day 0 of AZD1222 vaccination. The source is an adult in good health.

The CDR3 nucleotides are TGCGCCAGCAGCCAAGAGCGGGGGATTCAGGCGGAGGGTGAAAAACTGTTTTTT. Its protein is CASSQERGIQAEGEKLFF. J is TRBJ1-4 and V is TRBV4-1; TRBD1 might be the D (5 bases). The CDR3 is 18 residues long. The V and J ends lost 0 bases and 7 bases respectively, with 21 bases between them. Germline loops: CDR1 MGHRA, CDR2 YSYEKL.